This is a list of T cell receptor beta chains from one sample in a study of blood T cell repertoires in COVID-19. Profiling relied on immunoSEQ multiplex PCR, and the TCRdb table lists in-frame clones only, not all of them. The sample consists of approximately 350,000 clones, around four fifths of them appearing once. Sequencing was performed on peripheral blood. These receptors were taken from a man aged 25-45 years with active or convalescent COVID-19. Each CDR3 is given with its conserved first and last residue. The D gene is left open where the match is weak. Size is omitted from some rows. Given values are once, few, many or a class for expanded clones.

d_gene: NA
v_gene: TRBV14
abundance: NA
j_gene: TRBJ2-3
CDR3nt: TGTGCCAGCAGCCAAGGGTTAGCGTGGGGTGACGCAGATACGCAGTATTTT
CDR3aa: CASSQGLAWGDADTQYF

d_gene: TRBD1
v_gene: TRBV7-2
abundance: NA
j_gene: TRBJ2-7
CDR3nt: TGTGCCAGCAGCTCGGGACAGGGGGGAGGGTACGAGCAGTACTTC
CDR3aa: CASSSGQGGGYEQYF

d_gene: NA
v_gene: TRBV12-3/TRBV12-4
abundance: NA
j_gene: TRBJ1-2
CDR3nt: TGTGCCAGCAGTTTAGAGGACTTCTATGGCTACACCTTC
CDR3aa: CASSLEDFYGYTF

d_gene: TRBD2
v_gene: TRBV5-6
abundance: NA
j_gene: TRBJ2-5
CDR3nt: TGTGCCAGCAGCCCCGATTCCCTAGCGGGAGGGCCGGCGACCCAGTACTTC
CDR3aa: CASSPDSLAGGPATQYF

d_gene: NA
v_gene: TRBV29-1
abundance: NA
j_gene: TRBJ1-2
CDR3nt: TGCAGCGTGAGTTTCTTAAGCGACTATGGCTACACCTTC
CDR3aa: CSVSFLSDYGYTF

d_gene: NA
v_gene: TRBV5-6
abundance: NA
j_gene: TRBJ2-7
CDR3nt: TGTGCCAGCAGGGGCGGGTCCGAGCAGTACTTC
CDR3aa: CASRGGSEQYF

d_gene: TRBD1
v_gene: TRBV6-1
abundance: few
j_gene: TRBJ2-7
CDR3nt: TGTGCCAGCAGTGCAATAAAGCTAGGGGACAGAAACTCCTACGAGCAGTACTTC
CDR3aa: CASSAIKLGDRNSYEQYF

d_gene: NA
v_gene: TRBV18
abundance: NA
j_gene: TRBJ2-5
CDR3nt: TGTGCCAGCTCACCGCCAGGGACTCCCGGAGAGACCCAGTACTTC
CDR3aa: CASSPPGTPGETQYF

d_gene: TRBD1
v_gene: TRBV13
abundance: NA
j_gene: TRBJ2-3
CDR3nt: TGTGCCAGCAGCCCCCGGGACAGGGGGTCACGGGATACGCAGTATTTT
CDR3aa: CASSPRDRGSRDTQYF

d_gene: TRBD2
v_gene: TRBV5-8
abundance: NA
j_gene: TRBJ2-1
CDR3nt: TGTGCCAGCAGCTTCGGCGGGGGGGCCCTATGGGATGAGCAGTTCTTC
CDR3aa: CASSFGGGALWDEQFF

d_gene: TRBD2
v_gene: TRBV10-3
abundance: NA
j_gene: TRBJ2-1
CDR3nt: TGTGCCATCAGTGGTCTGGCTCTAGCGGGAGGCCCCCTTAGCTCCTACAATGAGCAGTTCTTC
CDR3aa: CAISGLALAGGPLSSYNEQFF

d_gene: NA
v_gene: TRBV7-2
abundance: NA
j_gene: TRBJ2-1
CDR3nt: TGTGCCAGCAGCTTAGATGGGGCCGGCTACAATGAGCAGTTCTTC
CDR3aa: CASSLDGAGYNEQFF

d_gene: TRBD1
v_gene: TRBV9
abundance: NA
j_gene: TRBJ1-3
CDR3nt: TGTGCCAGCAGCGTAGGGGGGACAGGCCCTGGAAACACCATATATTTT
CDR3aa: CASSVGGTGPGNTIYF

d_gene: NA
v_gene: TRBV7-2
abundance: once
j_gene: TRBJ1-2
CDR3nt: TGTGCCAGCAGCTTAGGAAATAGTAGGAGCGGCTACACCTTC
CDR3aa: CASSLGNSRSGYTF

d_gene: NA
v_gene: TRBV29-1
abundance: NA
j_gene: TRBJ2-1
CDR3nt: TGCATGGGAGGGGGGTCCTACAATGAGCAGTTCTTC
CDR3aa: CMGGGSYNEQFF

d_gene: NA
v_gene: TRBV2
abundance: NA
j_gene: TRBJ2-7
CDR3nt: TGTGCCATCCACGGGAGACGCTCGCCCTACGAGCAGTACTTC
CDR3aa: CAIHGRRSPYEQYF

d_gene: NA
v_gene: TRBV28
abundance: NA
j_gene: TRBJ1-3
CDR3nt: TGTGCCAGCAGCCCCCGGTCGGACACCATATATTTT
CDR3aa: CASSPRSDTIYF

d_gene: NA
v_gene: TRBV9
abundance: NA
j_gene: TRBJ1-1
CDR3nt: TGTGCCAGCAGCGCTCTCGCCGCAGGGTTACCTTTCTTT
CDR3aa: CASSALAAGLPFF

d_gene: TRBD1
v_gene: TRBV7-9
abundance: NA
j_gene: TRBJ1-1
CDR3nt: TGTGCCAGCAGCAAGCACAAGGGGGCCCACACTGAAGCTTTCTTT
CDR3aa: CASSKHKGAHTEAFF

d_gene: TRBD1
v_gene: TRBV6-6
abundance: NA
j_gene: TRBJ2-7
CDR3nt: TGTGCCAGCAGTCCTCCAACGGGGGACAGGGCCGAGCAGTACTTC
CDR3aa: CASSPPTGDRAEQYF

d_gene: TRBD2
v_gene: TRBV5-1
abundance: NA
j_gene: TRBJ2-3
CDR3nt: TGCGCCACTGCGCGGGAGGTCGGCACAGATACGCAGTATTTT
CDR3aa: CATAREVGTDTQYF

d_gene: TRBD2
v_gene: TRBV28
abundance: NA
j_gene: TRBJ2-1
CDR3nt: TGTGCCAGCAGTTTGGGCGGGGCTGGACTAGCGGGAGTGCGCAAGGGACAGCAGTTCTTC
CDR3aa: CASSLGGAGLAGVRKGQQFF

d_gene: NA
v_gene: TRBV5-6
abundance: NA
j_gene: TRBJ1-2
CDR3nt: TGTGCCAGCAGCCCCTTGGGCCAGGACTATGGCTACACCTTC
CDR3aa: CASSPLGQDYGYTF

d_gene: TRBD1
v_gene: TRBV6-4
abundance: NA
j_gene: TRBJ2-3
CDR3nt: TGTGCCAGCAGTGCCACAGGGGGCGCGGCAGATACGCAGTATTTT
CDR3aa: CASSATGGAADTQYF

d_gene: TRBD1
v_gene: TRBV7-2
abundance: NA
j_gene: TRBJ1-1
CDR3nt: TGTGCCAGCAGCCCTGGGGAGGGACAGGCGGACACTGAAGCTTTCTTT
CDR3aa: CASSPGEGQADTEAFF

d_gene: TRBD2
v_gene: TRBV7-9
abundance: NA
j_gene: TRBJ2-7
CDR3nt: TGTGCCAGCAGCTTAGGACTAGCGGGAGGTTCCTACGAGCAGTACTTC
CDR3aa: CASSLGLAGGSYEQYF

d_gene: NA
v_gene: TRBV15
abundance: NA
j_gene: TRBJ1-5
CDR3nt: TGTGCCACCGACAAGGGGCATGGCAATCAGCCCCAGCATTTT
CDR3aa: CATDKGHGNQPQHF

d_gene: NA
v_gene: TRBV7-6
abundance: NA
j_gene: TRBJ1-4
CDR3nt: TGTGCCAGCAGCTTGAACTCCATGGATGAAAAACTGTTTTTT
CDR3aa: CASSLNSMDEKLFF

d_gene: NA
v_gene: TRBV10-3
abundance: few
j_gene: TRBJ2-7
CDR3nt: TGTGCCATCAGTGAGCAGGTAAACGAGCAGTACTTC
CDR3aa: CAISEQVNEQYF

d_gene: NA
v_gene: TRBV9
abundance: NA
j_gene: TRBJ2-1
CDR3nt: TGTGCCAGCAGCGTAGCCCAGGGTTCCTACAATGAGCAGTTCTTC
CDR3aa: CASSVAQGSYNEQFF

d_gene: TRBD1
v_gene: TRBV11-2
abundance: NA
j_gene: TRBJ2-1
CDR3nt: TGTGCCAGCAGCGCAGGGGGAGAAGGGCCTTACAATGAGCAGTTCTTC
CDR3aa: CASSAGGEGPYNEQFF

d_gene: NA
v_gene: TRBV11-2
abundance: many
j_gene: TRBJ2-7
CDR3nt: TGTGCCAGCAGCTCGGACATCCAGACCTACGAGCAGTACTTC
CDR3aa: CASSSDIQTYEQYF

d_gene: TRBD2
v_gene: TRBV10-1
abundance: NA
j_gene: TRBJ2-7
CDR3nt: TGCGCCAGCTTAACCGGGACTAGCGGAAAGTTCCACGAGCAGTACTTC
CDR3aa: CASLTGTSGKFHEQYF

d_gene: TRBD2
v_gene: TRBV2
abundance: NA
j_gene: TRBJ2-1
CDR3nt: TGTGCCAGCAGTGATGGGCTAGCGGGGAACAATGAGCAGTTCTTC
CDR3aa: CASSDGLAGNNEQFF

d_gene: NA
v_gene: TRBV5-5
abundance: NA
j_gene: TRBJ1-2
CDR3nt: TGTGCCAGCAGCTCGATGACAGGCTATGGCTACACCTTC
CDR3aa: CASSSMTGYGYTF

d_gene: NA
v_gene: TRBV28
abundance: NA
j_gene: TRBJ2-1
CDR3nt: TGTGCCAGCAGGGCGGGGACAGTAGTTTACAATGAGCAGTTCTTC
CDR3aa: CASRAGTVVYNEQFF

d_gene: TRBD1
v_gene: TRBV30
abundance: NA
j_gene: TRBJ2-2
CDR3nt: TGTGCCTGGGAACAGGGGGCCGCCGGGGAGCTGTTTTTT
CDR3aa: CAWEQGAAGELFF

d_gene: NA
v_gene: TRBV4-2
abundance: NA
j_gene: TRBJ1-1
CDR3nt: TGTGCCAGCAGCCAAGATTCCGGACAGCCTTACGCTGAAGCTTTCTTT
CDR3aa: CASSQDSGQPYAEAFF

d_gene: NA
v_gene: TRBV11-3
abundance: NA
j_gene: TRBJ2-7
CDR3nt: TGTGCCAGCAGGAGCGGGCGGGGCCCCTACGAGCAGTACTTC
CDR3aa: CASRSGRGPYEQYF

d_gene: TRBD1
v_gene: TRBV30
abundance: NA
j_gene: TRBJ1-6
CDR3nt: TGTGCCTGGGTGACAGGGGGGAATTCACCCCTCCACTTT
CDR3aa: CAWVTGGNSPLHF

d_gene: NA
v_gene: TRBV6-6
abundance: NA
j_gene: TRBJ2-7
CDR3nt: TGTGCCAGCAGTTACCCAGAGGGTAGCGGTACCTACGAGCAGTACTTC
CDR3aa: CASSYPEGSGTYEQYF